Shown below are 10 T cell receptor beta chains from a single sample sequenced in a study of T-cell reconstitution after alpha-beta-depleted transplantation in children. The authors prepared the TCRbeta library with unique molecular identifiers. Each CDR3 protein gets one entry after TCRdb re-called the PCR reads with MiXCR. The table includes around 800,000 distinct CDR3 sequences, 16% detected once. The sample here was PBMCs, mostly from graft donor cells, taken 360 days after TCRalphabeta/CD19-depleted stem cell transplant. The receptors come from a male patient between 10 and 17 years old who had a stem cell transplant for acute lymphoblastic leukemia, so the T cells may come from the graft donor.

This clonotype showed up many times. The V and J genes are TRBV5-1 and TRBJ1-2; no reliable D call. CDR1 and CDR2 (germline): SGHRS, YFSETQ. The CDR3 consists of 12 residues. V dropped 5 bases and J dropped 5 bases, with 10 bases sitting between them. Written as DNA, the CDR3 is TGCGCCAGCAGTCGGGGAGTGTATGGCTACACCTTC. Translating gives CASSRGVYGYTF.

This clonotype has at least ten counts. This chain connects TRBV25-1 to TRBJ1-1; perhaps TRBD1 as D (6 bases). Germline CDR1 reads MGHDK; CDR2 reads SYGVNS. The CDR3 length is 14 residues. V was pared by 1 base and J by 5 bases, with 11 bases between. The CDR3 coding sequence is TGTGCCAGCAGTGAATTAACAGGGAGAACTGAAGCTTTCTTT. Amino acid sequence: CASSELTGRTEAFF.

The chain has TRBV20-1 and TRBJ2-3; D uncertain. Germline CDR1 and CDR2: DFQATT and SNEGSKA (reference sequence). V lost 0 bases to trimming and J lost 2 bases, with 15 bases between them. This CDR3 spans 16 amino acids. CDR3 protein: CSARDLARSDTDTQYF. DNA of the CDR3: TGCAGTGCTAGAGATCTCGCCAGGTCGGACACAGATACGCAGTATTTT.

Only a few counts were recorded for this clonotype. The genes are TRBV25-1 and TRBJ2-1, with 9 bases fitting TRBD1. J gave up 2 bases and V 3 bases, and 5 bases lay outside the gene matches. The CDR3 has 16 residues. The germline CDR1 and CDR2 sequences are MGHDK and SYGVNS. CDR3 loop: CASSDPGTGTYNEQFF. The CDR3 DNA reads TGTGCCAGCAGTGACCCCGGGACAGGGACCTACAATGAGCAGTTCTTC.

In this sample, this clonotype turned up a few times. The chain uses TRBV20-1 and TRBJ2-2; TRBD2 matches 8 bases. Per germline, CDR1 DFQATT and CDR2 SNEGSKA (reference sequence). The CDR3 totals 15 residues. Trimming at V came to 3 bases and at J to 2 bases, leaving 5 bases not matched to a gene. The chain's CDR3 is CSARVAGPNTGELFF. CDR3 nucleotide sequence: TGCAGTGCTAGGGTAGCGGGACCCAACACCGGGGAGCTGTTTTTT.

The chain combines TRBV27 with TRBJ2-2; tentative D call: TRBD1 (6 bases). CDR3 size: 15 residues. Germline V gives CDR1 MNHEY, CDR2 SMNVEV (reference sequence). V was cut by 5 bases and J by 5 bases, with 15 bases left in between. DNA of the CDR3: TGTGCCAGCAGTGACAGGACCCTGCCAACCGGGGAGCTGTTTTTT. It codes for CASSDRTLPTGELFF.

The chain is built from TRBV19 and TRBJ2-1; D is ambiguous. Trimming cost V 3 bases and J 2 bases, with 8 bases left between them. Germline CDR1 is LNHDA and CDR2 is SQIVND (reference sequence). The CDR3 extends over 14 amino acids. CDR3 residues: CASSIDITYNEQFF. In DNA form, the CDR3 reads TGTGCCAGTAGTATCGATATAACCTACAATGAGCAGTTCTTC. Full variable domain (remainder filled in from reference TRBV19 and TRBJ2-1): DGGITQSPKYLFRKEGQNVTLSCEQNLNHDAMYWYRQDPGQGLRLIYYSQIVNDFQKGDIAEGYSVSREKKESFPLTVTSAQKNPTAFYLCASSIDITYNEQFFGPGTRLTVL.

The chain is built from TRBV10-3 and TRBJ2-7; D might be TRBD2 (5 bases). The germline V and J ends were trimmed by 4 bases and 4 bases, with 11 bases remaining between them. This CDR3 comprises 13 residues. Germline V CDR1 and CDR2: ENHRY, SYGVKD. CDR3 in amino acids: CAISVGVRYEQYF. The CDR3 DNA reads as TGTGCCATCAGTGTCGGGGTTCGATACGAGCAGTACTTC.

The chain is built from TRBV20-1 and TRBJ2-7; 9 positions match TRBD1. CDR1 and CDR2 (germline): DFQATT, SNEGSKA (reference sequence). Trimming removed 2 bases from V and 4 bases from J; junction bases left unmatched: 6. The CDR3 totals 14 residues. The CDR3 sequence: CSARTGTGRYEQYF. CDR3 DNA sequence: TGCAGTGCTAGAACCGGGACAGGGAGATACGAGCAGTACTTC.

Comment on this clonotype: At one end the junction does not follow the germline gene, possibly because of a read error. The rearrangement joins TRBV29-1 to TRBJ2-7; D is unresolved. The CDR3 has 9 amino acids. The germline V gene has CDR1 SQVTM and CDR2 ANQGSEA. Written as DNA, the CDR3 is TGCGGCGTTGGAGTGGGGTTGAACTTC. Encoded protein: CGVGVGLNF.